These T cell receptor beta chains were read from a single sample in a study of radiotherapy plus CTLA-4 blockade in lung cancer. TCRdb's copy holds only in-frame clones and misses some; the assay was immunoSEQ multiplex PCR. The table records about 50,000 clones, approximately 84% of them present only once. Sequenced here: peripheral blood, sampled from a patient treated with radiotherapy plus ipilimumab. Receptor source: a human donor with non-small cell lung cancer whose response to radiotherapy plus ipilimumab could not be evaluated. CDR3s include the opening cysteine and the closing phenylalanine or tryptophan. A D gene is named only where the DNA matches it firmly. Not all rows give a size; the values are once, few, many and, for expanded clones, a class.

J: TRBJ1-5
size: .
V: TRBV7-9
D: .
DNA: TGTGCCAGCAGCCTTACCGGGGGTCATCAGCCCCAGCATTTT
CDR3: CASSLTGGHQPQHF

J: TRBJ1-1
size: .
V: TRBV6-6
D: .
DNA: TGTGCCAGCGCGGGGGCTCGAGCTTTCTTT
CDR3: CASAGARAFF

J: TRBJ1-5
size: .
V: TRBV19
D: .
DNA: TGTGCCAGTAGTGCAGACAGGAGTGATCAGCCCCAGCATTTT
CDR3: CASSADRSDQPQHF

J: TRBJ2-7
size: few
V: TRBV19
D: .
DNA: TGTGCCAGTGGGGACTTCTACGAGCAGTACTTC
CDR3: CASGDFYEQYF

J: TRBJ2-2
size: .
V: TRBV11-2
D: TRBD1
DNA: TGTGCCAGCAGCCACAGGGGGCCATCGAACACCGGGGAGCTGTTTTTT
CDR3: CASSHRGPSNTGELFF

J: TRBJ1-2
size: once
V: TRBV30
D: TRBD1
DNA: TGTGCCTGGAGTCCCCGTCAAGAGGACAGGGTACGAGGAGACCCTGGCTACACCTTC
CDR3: CAWSPRQEDRVRGDPGYTF

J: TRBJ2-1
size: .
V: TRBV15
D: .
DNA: TGTGCCACCGCCCCAGGTGCGAATGAGCAGTTCTTC
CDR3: CATAPGANEQFF

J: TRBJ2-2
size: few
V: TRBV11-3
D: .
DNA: TGTGCCAGCAGCTTAGTAGTGGCCGGGGAGCTGTTTTTT
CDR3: CASSLVVAGELFF

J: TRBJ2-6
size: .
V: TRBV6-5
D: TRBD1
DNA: TGTGCCAGCAGTTCCCCGGACAGGGCAGGGGCCAACGTCCTGACTTTC
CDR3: CASSSPDRAGANVLTF

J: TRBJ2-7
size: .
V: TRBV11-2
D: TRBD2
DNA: TGTGCCAGCAGCTTCGAATCGACGGGAGGGCTAAACGAGCAGTACTTC
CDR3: CASSFESTGGLNEQYF

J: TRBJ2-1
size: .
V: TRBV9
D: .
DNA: TGTGCCAGCAGCGTAGATCGGGGGTCCGGTGAGCAGTTCTTC
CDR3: CASSVDRGSGEQFF

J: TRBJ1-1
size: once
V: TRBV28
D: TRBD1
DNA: TGTGCCAGCAGTTTACGACCTTCACAGGGGGTAAACACTGAAGCTTTCTTT
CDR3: CASSLRPSQGVNTEAFF

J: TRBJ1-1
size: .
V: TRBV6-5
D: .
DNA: TGTGCCAGCAGTTATGCCGGGACACTGAACACTGAAGCTTTCTTT
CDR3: CASSYAGTLNTEAFF

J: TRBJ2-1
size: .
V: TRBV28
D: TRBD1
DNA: TGTGCCAGCAGACCTACAGGGGCCCCGGAGCACAATGAGCAGTTCTTC
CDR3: CASRPTGAPEHNEQFF

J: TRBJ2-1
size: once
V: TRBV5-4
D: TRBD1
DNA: TGTGCCAGCAGCCGACAGGGGCGCTCCTACAATGAGCAGTTCTTC
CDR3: CASSRQGRSYNEQFF

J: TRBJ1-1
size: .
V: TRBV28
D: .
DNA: TGTGCCAGCAGCACCCACAGAGCGAACACTGAAGCTTTCTTT
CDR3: CASSTHRANTEAFF

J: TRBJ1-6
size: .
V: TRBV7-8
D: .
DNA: TGTGCCAGCAGCTGGGCTCAGGCGACGAATTCACCCCTCCACTTT
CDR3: CASSWAQATNSPLHF

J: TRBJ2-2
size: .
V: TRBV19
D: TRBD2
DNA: TGTGCCAGTACCACCAAACTAGCGTTAGGTGGCGGGGAGCTGTTTTTT
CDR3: CASTTKLALGGGELFF

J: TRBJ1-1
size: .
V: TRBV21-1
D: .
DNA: TGTGCCAGCAGCAAGTGGCAGGGGGCAGGCACTGAAGCTTTCTTT
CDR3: CASSKWQGAGTEAFF

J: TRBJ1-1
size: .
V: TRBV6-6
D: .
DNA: TGTGCCAGCGGAAGGGGATGGACGGAGCTGGTAGCTTTCTTT
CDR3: CASGRGWTELVAFF

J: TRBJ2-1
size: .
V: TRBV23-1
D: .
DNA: TGCGCCAGCAGTCAATCTAAGCGGGCGACAGAGTCCAATGAGCAGTTCTTC
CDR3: CASSQSKRATESNEQFF

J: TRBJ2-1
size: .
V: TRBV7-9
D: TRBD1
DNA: TGTGCCAGCAGCGAGGACAGGGAGTTTAGGTCCTACAATGAGCAGTTCTTC
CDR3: CASSEDREFRSYNEQFF

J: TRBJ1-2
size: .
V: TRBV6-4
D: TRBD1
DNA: TGTGCCAGCAGGGCCGGACAGGGCCATGGCTACACCTTC
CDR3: CASRAGQGHGYTF

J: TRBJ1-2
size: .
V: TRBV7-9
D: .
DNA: TGTGCCAGCAGCTTAGCATTTACTGGGCGTGCTAACTATGGCTACACCTTC
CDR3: CASSLAFTGRANYGYTF

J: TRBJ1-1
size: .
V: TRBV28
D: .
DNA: TGTGCCAGCAGTCTAGGACTGTACACTGAAGCTTTCTTT
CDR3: CASSLGLYTEAFF

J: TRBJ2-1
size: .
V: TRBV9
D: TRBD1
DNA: TGTGCCAGCAGCGTCGGTATGACAGGGTACGGCAATGAGCAGTTCTTC
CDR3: CASSVGMTGYGNEQFF

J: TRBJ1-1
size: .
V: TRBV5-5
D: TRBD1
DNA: TGTGCCAGCAGCGTCCTGACAGGGTTGAGCACTGAAGCTTTCTTT
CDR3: CASSVLTGLSTEAFF

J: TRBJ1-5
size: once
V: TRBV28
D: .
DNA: TGTGCCAGCAGTTTGCGGGTCTATTCGGGCAATCAGCCCCAGCATTTT
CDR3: CASSLRVYSGNQPQHF

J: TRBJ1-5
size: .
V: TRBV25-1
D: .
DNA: TGTGCCAGCAGTGAGCTCGGTCAGCCCCAGCATTTT
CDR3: CASSELGQPQHF

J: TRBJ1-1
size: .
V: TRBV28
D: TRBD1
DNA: TGTGCCAGCAGGGGGGGACAGGGGAACACTGAAGCTTTCTTT
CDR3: CASRGGQGNTEAFF

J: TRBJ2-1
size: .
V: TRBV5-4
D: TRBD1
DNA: TGTGCCAGCAGACCGGACAGGGCCCCTTCCTACAATGAGCAGTTCTTC
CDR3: CASRPDRAPSYNEQFF

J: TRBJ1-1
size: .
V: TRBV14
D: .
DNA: TGTGCCAGCAGCCTTGTAAAGTCGGGGATTGACGCTTTCTTT
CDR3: CASSLVKSGIDAFF

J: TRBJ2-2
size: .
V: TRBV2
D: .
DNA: TGTGCCAGCAGTGAATCCCTAGCCGGGGAGCTGTTTTTT
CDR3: CASSESLAGELFF

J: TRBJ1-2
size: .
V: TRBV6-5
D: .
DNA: TGTGCCAGCAGCTCCGAGCGTGGCTACACCTTC
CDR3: CASSSERGYTF

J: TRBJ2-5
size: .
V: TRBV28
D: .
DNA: TGTGCCAGCAGCGTCCGATACAGGTTAAAGGAGACCCAGTACTTC
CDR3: CASSVRYRLKETQYF

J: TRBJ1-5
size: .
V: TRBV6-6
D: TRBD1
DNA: TGTGCCAGCAGTTACGGGGCAGGGGGTGACAATCAGCCCCAGCATTTT
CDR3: CASSYGAGGDNQPQHF

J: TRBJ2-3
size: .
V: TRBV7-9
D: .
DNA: TGTGCCAGCAGCGTATGGGCTAGCACAGATACGCAGTATTTT
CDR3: CASSVWASTDTQYF